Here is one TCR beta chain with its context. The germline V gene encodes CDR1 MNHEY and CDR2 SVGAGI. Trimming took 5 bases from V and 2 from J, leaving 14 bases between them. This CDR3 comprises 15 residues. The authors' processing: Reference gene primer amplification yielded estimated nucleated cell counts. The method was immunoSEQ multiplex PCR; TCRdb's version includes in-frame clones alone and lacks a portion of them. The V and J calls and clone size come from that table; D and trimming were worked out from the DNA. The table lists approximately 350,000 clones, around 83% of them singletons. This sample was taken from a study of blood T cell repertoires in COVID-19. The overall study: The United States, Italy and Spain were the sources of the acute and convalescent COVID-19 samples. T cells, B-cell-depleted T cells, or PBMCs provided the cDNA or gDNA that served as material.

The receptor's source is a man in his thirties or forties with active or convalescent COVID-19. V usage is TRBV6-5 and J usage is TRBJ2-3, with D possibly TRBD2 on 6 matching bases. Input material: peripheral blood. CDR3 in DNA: TGTGCCAGCAGTCCCGGACTATATTTCACAGATACGCAGTATTTT. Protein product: CASSPGLYFTDTQYF.